The present T cell receptor beta chain was sequenced within a study of kidney transplant recipient with SARS-CoV-2 infection (dated by TCRdb to 2020 to 2022). The instrument was an Illumina MiSeq. The peripheral T cell repertoire was profiled for human TCRbeta genes. Per the source publication's procedure: Beta-binomial modelling was applied to test for differential clonotype abundance so that variability over time was accounted for. Expanded clonotypes were screened against the ImmuneCODE reference database of SARS-CoV-2-associated TCRs and mapped to viral genome regions. Additional repertoire analyses examined TRBV gene usage, CDR3 length, CDR3 amino acid overlap between time points, distributions of clonotype abundance, and Jaccard similarity. TCRdb took the public reads, trimmed them with fastp at Q25, ran MiXCR for clone calling and kept in-frame beta chains. CDR3 protein duplicates are merged, each entry listing the most common genes and DNA. The V and J calls were not made by the authors but by TCRdb's processing. The sample records 200,000 to 300,000 distinct CDR3 sequences, under 30% of which are singletons. Around 6.8% of the sample is in the top ten clones.

The germline V gene (reference sequence) provides CDR1 PRHDT and CDR2 FYEKMQ. Spanning cysteine to phenylalanine, the CDR3 consists of 14 amino acids. The only DNA kept is the CDR3, 42 bases in frame from the first base. Unmatched junction bases come to 4, with V trimmed by 4 bases and J by 4 bases. Many counts were recorded for this clonotype. Its cognate antigen has yet to be identified. Per-base qualities were not stored, and no clone one base away is much larger. According to the study, the label for this sample's time point signals: pre-pandemic baseline sample and day 111 after first positive SARS-CoV-2 test.

This sequence originates from a young adult male patient who had COVID-19 and was a kidney transplant recipient. In transplant recipients, some T cells may be of donor rather than host origin. The rearranged chain carries TRBV13 and TRBJ2-1, with 7 junctional bases fitting TRBD1. This sample comprised a blood sample, obtained at baseline and between days 110 and 120 from a kidney transplant recipient. CDR3 reads: CASSSRTGYNEQFF. The DNA reads TGTGCCAGCAGCTCCAGGACAGGTTACAATGAGCAGTTCTTC.